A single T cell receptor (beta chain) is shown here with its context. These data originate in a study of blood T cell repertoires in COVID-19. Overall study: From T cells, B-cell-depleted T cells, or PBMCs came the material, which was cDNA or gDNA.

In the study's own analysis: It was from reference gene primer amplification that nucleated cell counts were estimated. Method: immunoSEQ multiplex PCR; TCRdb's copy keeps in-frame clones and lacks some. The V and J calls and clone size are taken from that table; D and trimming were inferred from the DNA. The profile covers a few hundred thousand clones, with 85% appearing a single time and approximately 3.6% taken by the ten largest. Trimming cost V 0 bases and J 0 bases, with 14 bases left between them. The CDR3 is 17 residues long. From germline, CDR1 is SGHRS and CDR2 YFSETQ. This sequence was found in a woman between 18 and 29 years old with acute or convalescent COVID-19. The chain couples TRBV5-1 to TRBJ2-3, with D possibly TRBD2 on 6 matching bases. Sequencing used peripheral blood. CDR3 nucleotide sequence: TGCGCCAGCAGCTTGGCGGTACGGCGGGGTAGCACAGATACGCAGTATTTT. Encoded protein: CASSLAVRRGSTDTQYF. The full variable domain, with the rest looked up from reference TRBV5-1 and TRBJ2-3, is KAGVTQTPRYLIKTRGQQVTLSCSPISGHRSVSWYQQTPGQGLQFLFEYFSETQRNKGNFPGRFSGRQFSNSRSEMNVSTLELGDSALYLCASSLAVRRGSTDTQYFGPGTRLTVL.